This T cell receptor (beta chain) was captured in a study of blood T cell repertoires in COVID-19. In the study overall: Spain, Italy and the United States supplied samples that represented acute and convalescent COVID-19. PBMCs, B-cell-depleted T cells, or T cells provided the cDNA or gDNA that made up the material.

Per the original data handling: Reference gene primer amplification gave estimated nucleated cell counts. The method was immunoSEQ multiplex PCR; TCRdb's version includes in-frame clones alone and lacks a portion of them. The V and J calls and clone size come from that table; D and trimming were worked out from the DNA. The sample consists of hundreds of thousands of clones, roughly 85% of them appearing once. CDR1 is ENHRY and CDR2 is SYGVKD in the germline V gene. This CDR3 has 19 residues. V gave up 5 bases and J gave up 4 bases, with 27 bases separating them. The specimen sequenced was peripheral blood. This clonotype was obtained from a human donor in a cohort sampled during active COVID-19. This sequence joins TRBV10-3 and TRBJ1-3, with a weak D call TRBD1 (6 bases). The CDR3: CAISSLPRGLLSSGNTIYF. The CDR3 DNA reads as TGTGCCATCAGTTCACTACCCAGGGGCCTCCTCTCGTCCGGAAACACCATATATTTT.